Given below is one T cell receptor (beta chain) in context. The data were taken from a study of monozygotic twins with inflammatory bowel disease. One entry per CDR3 protein, without DNA, is what TCRdb gives after re-calling the 5' RACE reads. The repertoire table contains a few hundred thousand distinct CDR3 sequences. The CDR3 covers 13 residues. Germline CDR1 and CDR2: SGHDN and FVKESK. This clonotype originated in a human donor with ulcerative colitis or Crohn's disease, or a healthy co-twin of an affected twin (not recorded which). Specimen: blood. This chain joins TRBV14 and TRBJ2-7. The CDR3 spells CASSQTSSHEQYF.